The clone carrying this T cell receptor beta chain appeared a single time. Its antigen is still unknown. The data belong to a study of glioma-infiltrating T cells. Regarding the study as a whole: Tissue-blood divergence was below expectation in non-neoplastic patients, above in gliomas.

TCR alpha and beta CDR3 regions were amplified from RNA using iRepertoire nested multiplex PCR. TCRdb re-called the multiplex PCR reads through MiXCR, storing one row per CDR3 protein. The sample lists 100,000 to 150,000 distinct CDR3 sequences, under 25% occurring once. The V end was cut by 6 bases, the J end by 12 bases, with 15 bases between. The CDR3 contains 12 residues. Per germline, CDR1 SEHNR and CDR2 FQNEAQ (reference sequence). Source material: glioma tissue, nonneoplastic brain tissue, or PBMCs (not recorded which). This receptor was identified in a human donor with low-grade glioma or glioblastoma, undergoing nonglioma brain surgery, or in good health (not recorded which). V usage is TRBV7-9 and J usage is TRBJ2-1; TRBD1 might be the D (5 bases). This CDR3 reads CASRDQGSGQFF. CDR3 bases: TGTGCCAGCAGAGATCAGGGCTCCGGGCAGTTCTTC.